Listed below are T cell receptor beta chains from one sample, sequenced in a study of T cells in tuberculosis. Libraries were prepared by immunoSEQ multiplex PCR; TCRdb keeps only in-frame clonotypes and omits some of them. The sample yields tens of thousands of clones, around 86% seen once. Input material: CD1b-GMM tetramer-negative cells sorted from PBMCs. Every receptor here comes from an adult woman with latent tuberculosis. The CDR3 runs from the conserved cysteine through the conserved F or W. The D gene is left open where the match is weak. The size entry is marked missing in some rows and otherwise reads once, few, many or a size class.

D gene	V gene	clone size	J gene	CDR3 DNA	CDR3 protein
TRBD2	TRBV28	.	TRBJ2-5	TGTGCCAGCAGTTTACGAGCGGGGAGTAGGGAGACCCAGTACTTC	CASSLRAGSRETQYF
TRBD2	TRBV27	.	TRBJ2-5	TGTGCCAGCAGTTTACGCGGGAGTGAGGAAGAGACCCAGTACTTC	CASSLRGSEEETQYF
TRBD1	TRBV10-3	.	TRBJ1-1	TGTGCCATCAGCTCCCAGGGACAGGCGATGAACACTGAAGCTTTCTTT	CAISSQGQAMNTEAFF
.	TRBV9	.	TRBJ1-6	TGTGCCAGCAGCGTAGATCCAGGGACTTCTGGTTCACCCCTCCACTTT	CASSVDPGTSGSPLHF
TRBD2	TRBV7-9	.	TRBJ2-2	TGTGCCAGCAGCTTCGGGGGGTACAGGACGAACACCGGGGAGCTGTTTTTT	CASSFGGYRTNTGELFF
.	TRBV4-3	.	TRBJ2-7	TGCGCCAGCAGCCAAGAGTGGGCAGGGGCGGTGTACGAGCAGTACTTC	CASSQEWAGAVYEQYF
TRBD1	TRBV7-2	.	TRBJ2-7	TGTGCCAGCAGCTTTCAGCTGGGACAGGGAAACGAGCAGTACTTC	CASSFQLGQGNEQYF
.	TRBV2	.	TRBJ1-2	TGTGCCAGCGTGGACATCCTGGCCCTTAACTATGGCTACACCTTC	CASVDILALNYGYTF
.	TRBV29-1	.	TRBJ1-2	TGCAGCGTTCTGCGACGGGAAGGCTATGGCTACACCTTC	CSVLRREGYGYTF
TRBD2	TRBV11-2	.	TRBJ2-2	TGTGCCAGTTCGATCCGGGAGGGCCGGGGCACCGGGGAGCTGTTTTTT	CASSIREGRGTGELFF
.	TRBV12-5	.	TRBJ2-1	TGTGCTAGTGCTACTTACAGGGACAATGAGCAGTTCTTC	CASATYRDNEQFF
.	TRBV28	.	TRBJ1-4	TGTGCCAGCCATCAGCGAGGGAGCGGCGGGCGAAGAACTAATGAAAAACTGTTTTTT	CASHQRGSGGRRTNEKLFF
.	TRBV19	few	TRBJ2-3	TGTGCCAGTAGTATAGATCGGGATACGCAGTATTTT	CASSIDRDTQYF
.	TRBV6-1	once	TRBJ1-3	TGTGCCAGCAGTTTACAGGGAGCTGCTGGAAACACCATATATTTT	CASSLQGAAGNTIYF
.	TRBV18	.	TRBJ1-2	TGTGCCAGCTCACCCGGACAGAGCTATGGCTACACCTTC	CASSPGQSYGYTF
TRBD1	TRBV10-2	.	TRBJ1-4	TGCGCCAGCAACAGGACAGGCAATGAAAAACTGTTTTTT	CASNRTGNEKLFF
TRBD2	TRBV27	.	TRBJ2-7	TGTGCCAGCAGTTTACTGGGACTAGCGGGAGAAAACTCCTACGAGCAGTACTTC	CASSLLGLAGENSYEQYF
TRBD2	TRBV27	.	TRBJ2-7	TGTGCCAGCAGTCCGGGACTAGCGGGAGCCCACCCCGACGAGCAGTACTTC	CASSPGLAGAHPDEQYF
TRBD1	TRBV28	.	TRBJ1-5	TGTGCCAGCAGAAGACAGGGGGGAAGCAATCAGCCCCAGCATTTT	CASRRQGGSNQPQHF
.	TRBV19	.	TRBJ1-1	TGTGCCAGTAGTATAATTGGGGCCCCGTCAAACACTGAAGCTTTCTTT	CASSIIGAPSNTEAFF
.	TRBV19	.	TRBJ1-1	TGTGCCAGTAGTACCGCGGGTGAAGCTTTCTTT	CASSTAGEAFF
TRBD2	TRBV5-1	.	TRBJ2-2	TGCGCCAGCAAAACCGGGACTAGCAATACCGGGGAGCTGTTTTTT	CASKTGTSNTGELFF
.	TRBV20-1	.	TRBJ2-1	TGCAGTGCTAGACGGGAGAATGAGCAGTTCTTC	CSARRENEQFF
TRBD1	TRBV4-3	.	TRBJ1-4	TGCGCCTCGAATCCGGGACAGGGGGCGACTAATGAAAAACTGTTTTTT	CASNPGQGATNEKLFF
TRBD2	TRBV7-2	once	TRBJ2-5	TGTGCCAGCAGCTCGAGCGGGACGGCCCAAGAGACCCAGTACTTC	CASSSSGTAQETQYF
TRBD1	TRBV28	.	TRBJ2-1	TGTGCCAGCACCCTGGGACAGGGACAGTTCTTC	CASTLGQGQFF
.	TRBV20-1	.	TRBJ2-3	TGCAGTGCTAGAGGTAGCAATACGCAGTATTTT	CSARGSNTQYF
TRBD2	TRBV4-1	.	TRBJ2-3	TGCGCCAGCAGCCAAGTAGCGGGCCCCGGGACAGATACGCAGTATTTT	CASSQVAGPGTDTQYF
.	TRBV6-1	.	TRBJ1-5	TGTGCCAGCGCAGGACAGCCCCAGCATTTT	CASAGQPQHF
.	TRBV7-9	.	TRBJ1-1	TGTGCCAGCAGCTTCAGGGGATTGAACACTGAAGCTTTCTTT	CASSFRGLNTEAFF
TRBD1	TRBV29-1	.	TRBJ2-7	TGCAGCGCGACGAGAGGACAGGGCTACGAGCAGTACTTC	CSATRGQGYEQYF
TRBD1	TRBV4-1	.	TRBJ1-4	TGCGCCAGCAGCCAAGAATATCCGGGACAGGGAAGTGAAAAACTGTTTTTT	CASSQEYPGQGSEKLFF
.	TRBV19	.	TRBJ1-5	TGTGCCAGTAGTATGAGGTCACCCGGTAGCAATCAGCCCCAGCATTTT	CASSMRSPGSNQPQHF
.	TRBV5-1	.	TRBJ2-3	TGCGCCAGCAGCTTTAGACAGCCTAGCACAGATACGCAGTATTTT	CASSFRQPSTDTQYF
TRBD2	TRBV7-2	once	TRBJ2-7	TGTGCCAGCAGCTTAATCAATCGGGGCGGGGGGGCCCACGAGCAGTACTTC	CASSLINRGGGAHEQYF
.	TRBV28	.	TRBJ2-2	TGTGCCAGCAGCCTCGGGGGGAACACCGGGGAGCTGTTTTTT	CASSLGGNTGELFF
TRBD1	TRBV6-6	.	TRBJ2-1	TGTGCCAGCAGAAGCGGGACAGGGGGATTCGAGCAGTTCTTC	CASRSGTGGFEQFF
.	TRBV27	.	TRBJ1-2	TGTGCCAGCAGTTTAGGAGGGATACGCAACTATGGCTACACCTTC	CASSLGGIRNYGYTF
.	TRBV6-5	.	TRBJ1-1	TGTGCCAGCAGTTTCACAGGTGTCCCCACTGAAGCTTTCTTT	CASSFTGVPTEAFF
TRBD1	TRBV28	.	TRBJ1-6	TGTGCCAGCAGTTCCGAAAGGGACAGACTGAATTCACCCCTCCACTTT	CASSSERDRLNSPLHF
.	TRBV5-1	.	TRBJ2-2	TGCGCCAGCAGCACACAATATTCGAACACCGGGGAGCTGTTTTTT	CASSTQYSNTGELFF
.	TRBV2	.	TRBJ1-1	TGTGCCAGCAGGTTCGCGGGGGGAGGGACTGAAGCTTTCTTT	CASRFAGGGTEAFF
.	TRBV10-3	.	TRBJ2-3	TGTGCCATCAGTGGGGAGGCTAGCACAGATACGCAGTATTTT	CAISGEASTDTQYF
.	TRBV18	.	TRBJ1-1	TGTGCCAGCTCACCTACAAAGAACACTGAAGCTTTCTTT	CASSPTKNTEAFF
.	TRBV16	.	TRBJ2-7	TGTGCCAGCAGCCCCCAAGACAGGTTGAGCTACGAGCAGTACTTC	CASSPQDRLSYEQYF